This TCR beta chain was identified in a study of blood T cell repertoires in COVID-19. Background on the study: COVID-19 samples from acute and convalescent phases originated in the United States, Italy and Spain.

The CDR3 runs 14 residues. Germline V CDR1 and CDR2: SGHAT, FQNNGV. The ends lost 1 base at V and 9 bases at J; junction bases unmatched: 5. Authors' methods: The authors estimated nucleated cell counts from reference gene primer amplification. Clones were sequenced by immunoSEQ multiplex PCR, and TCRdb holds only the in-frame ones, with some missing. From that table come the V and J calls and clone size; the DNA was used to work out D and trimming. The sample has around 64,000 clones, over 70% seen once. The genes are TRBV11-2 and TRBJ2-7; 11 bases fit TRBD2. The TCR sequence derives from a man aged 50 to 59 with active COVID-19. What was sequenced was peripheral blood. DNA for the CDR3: TGTGCCAGCAGCTTAGGACTAGCGGGGCAAGGGCAGTACTTC. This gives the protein CASSLGLAGQGQYF.